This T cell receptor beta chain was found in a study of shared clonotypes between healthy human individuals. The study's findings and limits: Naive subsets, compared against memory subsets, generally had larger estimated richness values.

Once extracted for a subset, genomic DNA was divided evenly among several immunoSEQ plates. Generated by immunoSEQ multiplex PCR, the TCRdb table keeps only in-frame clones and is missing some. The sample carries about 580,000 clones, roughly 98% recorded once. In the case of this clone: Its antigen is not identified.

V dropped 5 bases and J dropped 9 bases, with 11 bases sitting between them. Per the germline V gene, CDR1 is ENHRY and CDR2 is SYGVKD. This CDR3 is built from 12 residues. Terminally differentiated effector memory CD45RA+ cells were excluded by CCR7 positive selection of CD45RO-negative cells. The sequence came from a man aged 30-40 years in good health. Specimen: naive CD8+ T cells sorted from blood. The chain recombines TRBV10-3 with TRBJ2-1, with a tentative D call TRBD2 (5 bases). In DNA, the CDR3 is TGTGCCATCAGTCGGGCAGGAGGTGAGCAGTTCTTC. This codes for CAISRAGGEQFF.